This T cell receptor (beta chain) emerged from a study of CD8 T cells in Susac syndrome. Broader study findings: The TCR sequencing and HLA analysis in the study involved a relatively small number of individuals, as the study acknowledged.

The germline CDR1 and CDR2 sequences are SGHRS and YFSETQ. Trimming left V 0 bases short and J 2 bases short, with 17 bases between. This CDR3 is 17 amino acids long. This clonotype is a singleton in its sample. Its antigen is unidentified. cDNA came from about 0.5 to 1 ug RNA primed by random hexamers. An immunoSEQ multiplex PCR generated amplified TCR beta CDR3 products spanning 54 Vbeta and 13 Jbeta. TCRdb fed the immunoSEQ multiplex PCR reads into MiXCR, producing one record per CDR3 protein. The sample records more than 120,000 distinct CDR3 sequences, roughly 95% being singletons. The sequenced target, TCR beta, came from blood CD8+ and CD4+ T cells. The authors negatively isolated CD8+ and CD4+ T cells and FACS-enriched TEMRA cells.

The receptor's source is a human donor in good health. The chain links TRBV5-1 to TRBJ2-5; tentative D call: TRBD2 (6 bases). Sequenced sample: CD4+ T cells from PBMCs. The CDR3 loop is CASSLDARELRQETQYF. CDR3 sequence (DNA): TGCGCCAGCAGCTTGGATGCGCGGGAATTAAGGCAAGAGACCCAGTACTTC.